One sample yielded the 26 T cell receptor beta chains listed below, sequenced in a study of blood T cell repertoires in COVID-19. Sequencing was performed with immunoSEQ multiplex PCR; in TCRdb, only in-frame clones are kept and a portion is missing. The sample has nearly 100,000 clones; less than 85% are singletons. The sequenced sample was peripheral blood. The receptors were sampled from a woman aged 55-70 years with acute or convalescent COVID-19.

V gene TRBV27 combines with J gene TRBJ1-2; 8 nucleotides line up with TRBD1. CDR1 and CDR2 from the germline V gene are MNHEY and SMNVEV (reference sequence). With 6 bases clipped from V and 5 bases from J, the junction kept 8 bases outside the gene matches. The CDR3 totals 14 residues. The CDR3: CASRLSQGAYGYTF. In DNA, the CDR3 is TGTGCCAGCAGACTAAGCCAGGGGGCTTATGGCTACACCTTC.

The V gene is TRBV6-1, the J gene TRBJ2-5; 7 bases align to TRBD1. The germline V gene encodes CDR1 MNHNS and CDR2 SASEGT. The CDR3 extends over 16 amino acids. Trimming cost V 4 bases and J 1 base; bases outside gene matches: 9. CDR3 sequence reads: CASSAGQSATQETQYF. In DNA, the CDR3 is TGTGCCAGCAGTGCGGGACAGAGCGCCACCCAAGAGACCCAGTACTTC.

The chain has TRBV2 and TRBJ1-1; 11 nucleotides agree with TRBD1. J lost 4 bases, V lost 9 bases, and 4 bases had no gene match. Germline loops: CDR1 SNHLY, CDR2 FYNNEI. The CDR3 has 13 residues. CDR3 DNA: TGTGCCAGAAGGACAGGGGGCATCACTGAAGCTTTCTTT. Its translation is CARRTGGITEAFF.

CDR3: CASSQVLAAGGEQFF. The DNA for the CDR3 is TGTGCCAGCAGCCAAGTTCTAGCGGCGGGGGGTGAGCAGTTCTTC. The chain recombines TRBV4-2 with TRBJ2-1; TRBD2 matches at 8 bases. Germline trimming cut 1 base from V and 9 bases from J; bases unmatched to any gene: 8. This CDR3 spans 15 amino acids. Germline CDR1 is LGHNA and CDR2 is YNFKEQ.

The chain couples TRBV30 to TRBJ2-3; D unclear. Germline CDR1 and CDR2: GTSNPN and SVGIG (reference sequence). This CDR3 has 14 residues. V dropped 7 bases and J dropped 5 bases, with 19 bases sitting between them. CDR3 amino acids: CAFRSSLWRDTQYF. The CDR3 region has the DNA TGTGCCTTCAGATCCTCCCTCTGGAGAGATACGCAGTATTTT.

This chain joins TRBV7-2 and TRBJ2-7; 11 bases are a match to TRBD2. Looked up from germline, CDR1 is SGHTA and CDR2 is FQGNSA. The CDR3 consists of 15 residues. V trimming: 1 base; J trimming: 2 bases; junction bases outside the gene matches: 1. The CDR3 is CASSLVAGGAYEQYF. DNA of the CDR3: TGTGCCAGCAGCTTAGTAGCGGGGGGGGCCTACGAGCAGTACTTC.

This chain connects TRBV7-2 to TRBJ2-1; no reliable D call. Trimming shortened V by 2 bases and J by 0 bases, and 8 bases separated the two germline ends. CDR1 and CDR2 (germline): SGHTA, FQGNSA. CDR3 length: 15 residues. The CDR3 is CASSLLQNSYNEQFF. In DNA, the CDR3 is TGTGCCAGCAGCTTATTACAGAACTCCTACAATGAGCAGTTCTTC.

This sequence joins TRBV3-1 (or the pseudogene TRBV3-2) and TRBJ2-7, with 8 bases lining up with TRBD1. Per the germline V gene, CDR1 is LGHDT and CDR2 is YNNKEL (reference sequence). The CDR3 is made up of 14 amino acids. The V segment lost 2 bases and the J segment 7 bases; nucleotides outside the gene matches: 7. The CDR3 DNA reads as TGTGCCAGCAGCCAAAAACAGGGGGTGGGGGAGCAGTACTTC. Its protein is CASSQKQGVGEQYF.

The V and J genes are TRBV11-3 and TRBJ1-6, with TRBD1 as a possible D gene (5 bases). The CDR3 contains 14 residues. From germline, CDR1 is SGHNT and CDR2 YENEEA. The V end lost 6 bases, the J end lost 6 bases, and 12 bases lay between the germline ends. The DNA for the CDR3 is TGTGCCAGCAGACTAACAGGTTTTAATTCACCCCTCCACTTT. Translating gives CASRLTGFNSPLHF.

V is TRBV15 and J is TRBJ1-1; 7 bases fit TRBD1. Germline-derived CDR1 and CDR2 are LNHNV and YYDKDF (reference sequence). The junction had 7 bases not matched to a gene; V was cut back by 0 bases and J by 0 bases. CDR3 length: 17 residues. CDR3 sequence (DNA): TGTGCCACCAGCAGAGACCGAATAACAGGGGTGAACACTGAAGCTTTCTTT. Residues: CATSRDRITGVNTEAFF. Full variable domain (remainder filled in from reference TRBV15 and TRBJ1-1): DAMVIQNPRYQVTQFGKPVTLSCSQTLNHNVMYWYQQKSSQAPKLLFHYYDKDFNNEADTPDNFQSRRPNTSFCFLDIRSPGLGDTAMYLCATSRDRITGVNTEAFFGQGTRLTVV.

The rearrangement links TRBV27 to TRBJ1-1; D unclear. Germline V gene data show CDR1 as MNHEY and CDR2 as SMNVEV (reference sequence). Trimming removed 2 bases at V and 3 bases at J, with 7 bases between. The CDR3 is 13 residues long. Here the CDR3 reads CASSLNRYTEAFF. CDR3 DNA sequence: TGTGCCAGCAGTTTAAACAGATACACTGAAGCTTTCTTT.

The chain couples TRBV2 to TRBJ2-4; 10 bases line up with TRBD1. CDR3 length equals 14 residues. With V trimmed by 3 bases and J by 7 bases, 3 bases remained unmatched. The V gene's germline CDR1 is SNHLY and CDR2 FYNNEI. CDR3 amino acids: CASSEGQGRNIQYF. CDR3 bases: TGTGCCAGCAGTGAGGGACAGGGGAGGAACATTCAGTACTTC.

The chain employs TRBV30 and TRBJ1-1; D unclear. Germline V gene lookup returns CDR1 GTSNPN and CDR2 SVGIG (reference sequence). V lost 4 bases and J lost 5, with 11 bases in between. The CDR3 totals 12 residues. The CDR3 DNA is TGTGCCTGGAAGAGGGAAGGGACTGAAGCTTTCTTT. This sequence encodes CAWKREGTEAFF.

This clone turned up a few times. CDR3 DNA sequence: TGTGCCAGCAGTGGGGGACTCAGCTCCTACAATGAGCAGTTCTTC. It yields the protein CASSGGLSSYNEQFF. V usage is TRBV6-6 and J usage is TRBJ2-1, with TRBD2 as a possible D gene (6 bases). V shed 5 bases and J shed 0 bases, with 11 bases lying between them. Germline V gives CDR1 MNHNY, CDR2 SVGAGI (reference sequence). This CDR3 spans 15 amino acids.

V is TRBV3-1 (or the pseudogene TRBV3-2) and J is TRBJ1-2; 9 bases match TRBD1. Germline V gives CDR1 LGHDT, CDR2 YNNKEL (reference sequence). The V gene end was trimmed by 6 bases and the J gene end by 3 bases; junction bases not matched to a gene: 5. The CDR3 spans 14 residues. The CDR3 protein is CASRDRGDDYGYTF. CDR3 coding DNA: TGTGCCAGCAGGGACAGGGGCGACGACTATGGCTACACCTTC.

CDR3 protein: CASTLGGGEAFF. Written as DNA, the CDR3 is TGTGCCAGCACTCTAGGGGGGGGAGAAGCTTTCTTT. The chain is built from TRBV6-5 and TRBJ1-1; perhaps TRBD1 as D (6 bases). The V end lost 7 bases, the J end lost 8 bases, and 14 bases lay between the germline ends. The CDR3 loop spans 12 amino acids. CDR1 MNHEY and CDR2 SVGAGI come from the germline V gene.

The chain uses TRBV12-2 and TRBJ1-3. TRBV12-2 is a documented pseudogene. CDR3 length equals 16 residues. CDR3 bases: TGTGCAAGTCGACTAGAGACGGAGAGCTCTGGAAACACCATATATTTT. It yields the protein CASRLETESSGNTIYF.

The sample holds one count of this clone. The V gene is TRBV28, the J gene TRBJ2-5; 7 bases match TRBD1. Germline V lookup: CDR1 MDHEN, CDR2 SYDVKM. The V segment lost 4 bases and the J segment 4 bases; nucleotides outside the gene matches: 6. The CDR3 length is 14 residues. The CDR3 sequence: CASSSQGWLETQYF. The CDR3 DNA is TGTGCCAGCAGTTCACAGGGGTGGCTAGAGACCCAGTACTTC.

V usage is TRBV7-7 and J usage is TRBJ1-1; D gene uncertain. Germline-derived CDR1 and CDR2 are SSHAT and FNYEAQ (reference sequence). The CDR3 covers 16 residues. The V end lost 5 bases, the J end lost 9 bases, and 25 bases lay between the germline ends. Here the CDR3 DNA reads TGTGCCAGCAGCCGGGGAAGGAGGTCCGCTTGGAGAAAAGCTTTCTTT. As protein: CASSRGRRSAWRKAFF.

The chain joins TRBV30 to TRBJ1-5; 7 bases are a match to TRBD1. The V segment lost 6 bases and the J segment 4 bases; nucleotides outside the gene matches: 6. The CDR3 is 13 residues long. Germline V gene lookup returns CDR1 GTSNPN and CDR2 SVGIG (reference sequence). The CDR3 spells CACRKQGNQPQHF. The CDR3 DNA sequence: TGTGCCTGCCGAAAACAGGGGAATCAGCCCCAGCATTTT.

This sequence joins TRBV7-9 and TRBJ1-5, with D hard to call. The V end lost 5 bases, the J end lost 5 bases, and 7 bases lay between the germline ends. From germline, CDR1 is SEHNR and CDR2 FQNEAQ (reference sequence). CDR3 length equals 12 residues. CDR3 protein: CASSVRDQPQHF. The CDR3, as DNA: TGTGCCAGCAGCGTAAGAGATCAGCCCCAGCATTTT. Full variable domain (missing parts from reference TRBV7-9 and TRBJ1-5): DTGVSQNPRHKITKRGQNVTFRCDPISEHNRLYWYRQTLGQGPEFLTYFQNEAQLEKSRLLSDRFSAERPKGSFSTLEIQRTEQGDSAMYLCASSVRDQPQHFGDGTRLSIL.

Note on this clone: Other nucleotide sequences in the sample specify the same CDR3. CDR3 residues: CASSHRDTYNEQFF. The CDR3 DNA follows: TGTGCCAGCAGCCACCGGGACACCTACAATGAGCAGTTCTTC. The chain combines TRBV7-9 with TRBJ2-1, with a tentative D call TRBD1 (6 bases). Deletions cut 5 bases from V and 2 bases from J, with 10 bases between. The germline gives CDR1 SEHNR, CDR2 FQNEAQ (reference sequence). The CDR3 sequence is 14 residues long.

This clone was counted only a few times. The J gene is TRBJ2-5, the V gene TRBV27; D is undetermined. The ends were cut back, 0 bases at V and 5 bases at J, with 10 bases in the middle. The CDR3 runs to 14 residues. Germline V gene data show CDR1 as MNHEY and CDR2 as SMNVEV (reference sequence). The CDR3 nucleotides read TGTGCCAGCAGTTTATCTGCACCGGTTGAGACCCAGTACTTC. Protein sequence: CASSLSAPVETQYF.

This clone has only a few counts. This sequence joins TRBV7-2 and TRBJ1-4; 11 bases match TRBD1. The CDR3 totals 15 residues. Germline V gene lookup returns CDR1 SGHTA and CDR2 FQGNSA. V lost 7 bases, J lost 7 bases, and 8 bases stayed unmatched. The CDR3, as DNA: TGTGCCAGCACCTTTTCCGGGACAGGGGGTGAAAAACTGTTTTTT. Translation gives CASTFSGTGGEKLFF.

The chain uses TRBV11-3 and TRBJ1-3; perhaps TRBD1 as D (5 bases). Trimming removed 0 bases at V and 4 bases at J, with 19 bases between. CDR3 size: 18 residues. Germline V lookup: CDR1 SGHNT, CDR2 YENEEA. The DNA of the CDR3 is TGTGCCAGCAGCTTAGATCCCGCAGGGATCTCTGTGGGAAACACCATATATTTT. Protein: CASSLDPAGISVGNTIYF.

The DNA for the CDR3 is TGTGCCAGCAGTTTGGGCAGCTTTAACACTGAAGCTTTCTTT. Its translation is CASSLGSFNTEAFF. The chain combines TRBV28 with TRBJ1-1; D uncertain. The CDR3 is 14 residues long. V shed 3 bases and J shed 2 bases, with 10 bases lying between them. Germline assignment: CDR1 MDHEN and CDR2 SYDVKM. Looking up the rest from reference TRBV28 and TRBJ1-1 gives the full variable domain: DVKVTQSSRYLVKRTGEKVFLECVQDMDHENMFWYRQDPGLGLRLIYFSYDVKMKEKGDIPEGYSVSREKKERFSLILESASTNQTSMYLCASSLGSFNTEAFFGQGTRLTVV.